One sample yielded the 7 T cell receptor beta chains listed below, sequenced in a study of blood T cell repertoires in COVID-19. The assay was immunoSEQ multiplex PCR, and TCRdb's table has in-frame clones only and misses some. This table holds about 76,000 clones, roughly 85% found once. Sequencing was performed on peripheral blood. The receptors were sampled from a man aged 50-59 years with COVID-19, enrolled during active disease.

The V and J genes are TRBV6-4 and TRBJ2-7; 7 nucleotides align to TRBD2. Germline V gives CDR1 MRHNA, CDR2 SNTAGT. Trimming removed 8 bases from V and 4 bases from J; junction bases left unmatched: 17. This CDR3 comprises 16 residues. CDR3 nucleotide sequence: TGTGCCAGCTTAAGTCACCGGGACTATAATCCATACGAGCAGTACTTC. The encoded protein is CASLSHRDYNPYEQYF.

The genes are TRBV18 and TRBJ2-1; D is unclear. CDR1 KGHSH and CDR2 LQKENI come from the germline V gene. Trimming took off 2 bases at V and 0 bases at J, with 5 bases between the two ends. The CDR3 covers 14 residues. The CDR3 nucleotides are TGTGCCAGCTCACCATCCAGCTCCTACAATGAGCAGTTCTTC. It specifies CASSPSSSYNEQFF.

The chain links TRBV6-6 to TRBJ1-4, with D tentatively TRBD1 (6 bases). Germline-derived CDR1 and CDR2 are MNHNY and SVGAGI (reference sequence). This CDR3 contains 14 residues. The V end lost 6 bases, the J end lost 7 bases, and 15 bases lay between the germline ends. The CDR3 nucleotides read TGTGCCAGCAGGGGCCCCGGGGGGCGTGAAAAACTGTTTTTT. Translated, it gives CASRGPGGREKLFF.

The chain uses TRBV13 and TRBJ2-3; 8 nucleotides match TRBD2. Per germline, CDR1 PRHDT and CDR2 FYEKMQ (reference sequence). The CDR3 contains 18 residues. The V gene end was trimmed by 4 bases and the J gene end by 4 bases; junction bases not matched to a gene: 16. The CDR3 reads CASSSDKGLGPSPDTQYF. For the CDR3, the DNA is TGTGCCAGCAGCTCAGACAAGGGACTAGGACCAAGCCCAGATACGCAGTATTTT.

The CDR3 DNA reads as TGCGCCAGCAGCCAAGCGCGGTCTATGGACAATGAGCAGTTCTTC. This codes for CASSQARSMDNEQFF. The gene calls are TRBV4-1 and TRBJ2-1; D ambiguous. Germline lookup yields CDR1 MGHRA and CDR2 YSYEKL. With 1 base removed from V and 5 bases from J, the gap between germline ends came to 12 bases. This CDR3 has 15 amino acids.

This rearrangement joins TRBV2 to TRBJ2-3; 8 bases line up with TRBD2. The CDR3 is 14 residues long. Germline lookup yields CDR1 SNHLY and CDR2 FYNNEI. V was clipped by 6 bases and J by 5 bases; unmatched bases: 7. CDR3: CASRAGRGIDTQYF. In DNA, the CDR3 is TGTGCCAGCAGAGCCGGGAGGGGGATAGATACGCAGTATTTT.

This chain links TRBV30 with TRBJ1-2; D not certain. V was clipped by 1 base and J by 4 bases, with 7 bases between them. Germline-derived CDR1 and CDR2 are GTSNPN and SVGIG (reference sequence). The CDR3 is 12 amino acids. This CDR3 is CAWSGLIYGYTF. DNA for the CDR3: TGTGCCTGGAGTGGGCTGATCTATGGCTACACCTTC. The whole variable domain, remainder taken from reference TRBV30 and TRBJ1-2, is SQTIHQWPATLVQPVGSPLSLECTVEGTSNPNLYWYRQAAGRGLQLLFYSVGIGQISSEVPQNLSASRPQDRQFILSSKKLLLSDSGFYLCAWSGLIYGYTFGSGTRLTVV.